This T cell receptor beta chain is from a study of response to subunit inactivated influenza vaccine. Study-wide points: There was a suggestion from the authors that each seasonal influenza vaccination recruits few new T cells.

One entry per CDR3 protein results from TCRdb running MiXCR on the RT-PCR reads. The table lists under 200,000 distinct CDR3 sequences, about 11% of them singletons. This clonotype has just a few counts. The antigen remains unidentified. The specimen was non-naive T cells sorted from PBMCs, collected more than 35 days after vaccination. This clonotype was obtained from a man aged 50-60 years who received an inactivated influenza vaccine.

As DNA, the CDR3 is TGCAGTGCTAGAGATCCCAGGGATACCGGGGAGCTGTTTTTT. Translating it yields CSARDPRDTGELFF. The chain employs TRBV20-1 and TRBJ2-2; possible D gene TRBD1, 5 bases. CDR3 length: 14 amino acids. V was shortened by 0 bases and J by 5 bases, with 10 bases between the two germline ends. Germline lookup yields CDR1 DFQATT and CDR2 SNEGSKA (reference sequence).